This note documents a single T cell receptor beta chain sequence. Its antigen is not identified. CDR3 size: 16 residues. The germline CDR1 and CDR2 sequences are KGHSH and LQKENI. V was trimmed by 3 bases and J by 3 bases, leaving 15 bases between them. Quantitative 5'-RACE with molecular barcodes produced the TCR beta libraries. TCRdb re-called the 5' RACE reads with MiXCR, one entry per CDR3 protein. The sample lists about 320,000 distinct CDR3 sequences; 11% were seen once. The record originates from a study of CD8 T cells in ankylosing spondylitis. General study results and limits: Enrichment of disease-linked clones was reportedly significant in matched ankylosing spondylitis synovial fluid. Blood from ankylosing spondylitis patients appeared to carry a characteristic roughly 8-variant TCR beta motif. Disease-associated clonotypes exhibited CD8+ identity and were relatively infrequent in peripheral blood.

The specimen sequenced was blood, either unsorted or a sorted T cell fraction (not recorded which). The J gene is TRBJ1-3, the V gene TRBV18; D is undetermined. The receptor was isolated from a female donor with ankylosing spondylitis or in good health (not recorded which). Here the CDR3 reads CASSPLQTPDGNTIYF. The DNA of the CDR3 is TGTGCCAGCTCACCGTTACAGACCCCGGATGGAAACACCATATATTTT. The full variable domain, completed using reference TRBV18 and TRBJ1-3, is NAGVMQNPRHLVRRRGQEARLRCSPMKGHSHVYWYRQLPEEGLKFMVYLQKENIIDESGMPKERFSAEFPKEGPSILRIQQVVRGDSAAYFCASSPLQTPDGNTIYFGEGSWLTVV.